A selection of T cell receptor beta chains follows, all from one sample in a study of CD8+ T cells in alopecia areata. Sequenced by immunoSEQ multiplex PCR; TCRdb stores in-frame clones only, minus some. The data show 150,000 to 200,000 clones, 45% to 65% seen once. Sequencing was performed on CD4+ T cells sorted from blood, taken at week 4, from a patient treated with tofacitinib. All receptors come from a human donor with alopecia areata. CDR3s include the opening cysteine and the closing phenylalanine or tryptophan. The D gene is left open where the match is weak.

d_gene,v_gene,CDR3aa
TRBD1,TRBV28,CASIGTGVVEQFF
TRBD1,TRBV5-6,CASTLTGEVVEKLFF
.,TRBV30,CAWSGATNTGELFF
TRBD1,TRBV5-5,CASNRDRGYNEQFF
.,TRBV25-1,CASSDHRVNYGYTF
.,TRBV29-1,CSVRGGRGNTEAFF
.,TRBV9,CASSVNRENEQFF
.,TRBV30,CAYQTATNQPQHF
.,TRBV4-3,CASSQQTENLYGYTF
.,TRBV6-5,CASSPGSNYGYTF
TRBD2,TRBV28,CASSFGRGTHNEQFF
.,TRBV5-4,CASSLDFGGQETQYF
.,TRBV5-1,CASSFGQTFTDTQYF
TRBD1,TRBV7-2,CASSLAIDREVQPQHF
TRBD2,TRBV7-2,CASSLEVPGTSGVHEQYF
.,TRBV29-1,CSVARTSPPDF
TRBD1,TRBV4-1,CASSQDRDRFPYGYTF
TRBD1,TRBV6-5,CASSPGTGTALGAFF